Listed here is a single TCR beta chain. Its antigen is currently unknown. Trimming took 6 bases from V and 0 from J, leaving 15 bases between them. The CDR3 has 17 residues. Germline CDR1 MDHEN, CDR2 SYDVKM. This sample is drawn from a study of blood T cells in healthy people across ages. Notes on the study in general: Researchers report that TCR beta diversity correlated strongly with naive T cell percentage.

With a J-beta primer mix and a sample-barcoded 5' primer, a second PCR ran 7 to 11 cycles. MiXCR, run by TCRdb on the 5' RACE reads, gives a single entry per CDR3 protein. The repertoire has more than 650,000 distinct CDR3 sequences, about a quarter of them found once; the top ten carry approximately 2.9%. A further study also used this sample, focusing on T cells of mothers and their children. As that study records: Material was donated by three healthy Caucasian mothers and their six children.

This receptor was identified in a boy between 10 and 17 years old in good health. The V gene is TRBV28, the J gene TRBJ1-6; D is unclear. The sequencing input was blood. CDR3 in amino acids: CASRRRAWGSYNSPLHF. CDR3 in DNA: TGTGCCAGCAGGCGGCGGGCCTGGGGCTCCTATAATTCACCCCTCCACTTT.